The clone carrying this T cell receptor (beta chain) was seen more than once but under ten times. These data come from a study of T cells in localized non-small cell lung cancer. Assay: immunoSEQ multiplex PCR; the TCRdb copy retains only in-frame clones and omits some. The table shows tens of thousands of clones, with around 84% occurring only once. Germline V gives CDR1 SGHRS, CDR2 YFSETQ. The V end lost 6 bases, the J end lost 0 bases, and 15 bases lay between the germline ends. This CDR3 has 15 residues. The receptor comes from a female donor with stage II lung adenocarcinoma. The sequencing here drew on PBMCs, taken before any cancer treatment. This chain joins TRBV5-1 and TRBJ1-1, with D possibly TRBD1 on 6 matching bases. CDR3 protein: CASTNGGRLNTEAFF. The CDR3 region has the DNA TGCGCCAGCACCAACGGGGGCAGGCTGAACACTGAAGCTTTCTTT.